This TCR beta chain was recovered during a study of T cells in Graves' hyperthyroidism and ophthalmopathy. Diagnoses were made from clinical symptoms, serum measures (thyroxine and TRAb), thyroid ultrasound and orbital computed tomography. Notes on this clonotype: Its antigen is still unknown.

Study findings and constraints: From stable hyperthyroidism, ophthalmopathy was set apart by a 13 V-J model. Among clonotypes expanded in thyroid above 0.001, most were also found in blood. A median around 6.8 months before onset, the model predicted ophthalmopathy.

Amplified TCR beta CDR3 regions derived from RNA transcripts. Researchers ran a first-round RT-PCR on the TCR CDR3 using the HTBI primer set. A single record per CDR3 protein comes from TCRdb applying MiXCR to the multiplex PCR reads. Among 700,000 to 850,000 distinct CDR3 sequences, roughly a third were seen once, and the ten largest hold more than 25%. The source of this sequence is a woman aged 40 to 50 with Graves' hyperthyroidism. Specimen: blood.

The CDR3 DNA follows: TGTGCCAGCAGCTTAGTTTCTTCAGGGGAAGAGACCCAGTACTTC. Its protein is CASSLVSSGEETQYF. V usage is TRBV7-2 and J usage is TRBJ2-5; D is possibly TRBD1 (6 bases). V gave up 1 base and J gave up 3 bases, with 12 bases separating them. There are 15 residues in the CDR3. Germline values: CDR1 SGHTA, CDR2 FQGNSA.